A selection of T cell receptor beta chains follows, all from one sample in a study of OX40 agonist ivuxolimab in advanced cancers. Produced via immunoSEQ multiplex PCR; TCRdb's table is partial and in-frame only. The sample has over 85,000 clones, 90% seen once; the top ten hold around 1.5%. The sequenced sample was CD4+ or CD8+ T cells sorted from blood, obtained in a trial of the OX40 agonist ivuxolimab. All receptors come from an adult with an advanced solid tumor such as melanoma, head and neck, liver or kidney cancer. Each CDR3 is given with its conserved first and last residue. A D gene is named only where the DNA matches it firmly. Size tells how often a clone was seen (once, few, many) or the class of an expanded clone, and some rows leave it out.

J gene | clone size | V gene | D gene | CDR3 protein | CDR3 DNA
TRBJ2-1 | - | TRBV7-3 | - | CASSLGNTNEQFF | TGTGCCAGCAGCTTAGGGAATACAAATGAGCAGTTCTTC
TRBJ2-7 | - | TRBV4-2 | - | CASSQGALVRYEQYF | TGTGCCAGCAGCCAAGGAGCACTAGTCCGGTACGAGCAGTACTTC
TRBJ1-1 | - | TRBV11-3 | TRBD1 | CASSSDRGNTEAFF | TGTGCCAGCAGCTCGGACAGGGGTAACACTGAAGCTTTCTTT
TRBJ2-7 | - | TRBV7-2 | TRBD1 | CASSPGTGSYEQYF | TGTGCCAGCAGCCCCGGGACAGGTTCCTACGAGCAGTACTTC
TRBJ2-7 | - | TRBV6-6 | TRBD2 | CASTYGRPSDEQYF | TGTGCCAGCACCTACGGGAGGCCCTCTGACGAGCAGTACTTC
TRBJ1-1 | - | TRBV11-2 | - | CASSLLRVPNTEAFF | TGTGCCAGCAGCTTACTCCGGGTCCCGAACACTGAAGCTTTCTTT
TRBJ2-1 | - | TRBV4-1 | - | CASSQPKLANNEQFF | TGCGCCAGCAGCCAACCGAAACTAGCCAACAATGAGCAGTTCTTC
TRBJ1-2 | - | TRBV7-3 | - | CASSPTGNYGYTF | TGTGCCAGCAGCCCGACAGGAAACTATGGCTACACCTTC
TRBJ2-2 | - | TRBV7-2 | - | CASSLEYGETGELFF | TGTGCCAGCAGCTTAGAATACGGGGAAACCGGGGAGCTGTTTTTT
TRBJ1-5 | - | TRBV6-1 | - | CASSDSTQPQHF | TGTGCCAGCAGTGATTCCACGCAGCCCCAGCATTTT
TRBJ2-7 | - | TRBV30 | - | CAWKLAGAPYEQYF | TGTGCCTGGAAACTAGCAGGGGCCCCCTACGAGCAGTACTTC
TRBJ1-4 | - | TRBV5-4 | - | CASSLQGRGEKLFF | TGTGCCAGCAGCTTACAGGGAAGAGGTGAAAAACTGTTTTTT
TRBJ2-5 | - | TRBV29-1 | - | CSVDGGRRSRETQYF | TGCAGCGTCGATGGGGGGAGGCGTTCGAGAGAGACCCAGTACTTC
TRBJ1-5 | - | TRBV5-6 | - | CASSLTGFGNQPQHF | TGTGCCAGCAGCTTAACAGGTTTTGGCAATCAGCCCCAGCATTTT
TRBJ1-5 | - | TRBV11-2 | - | CASSLDGPNQPQHF | TGTGCCAGCAGCTTAGATGGGCCTAATCAGCCCCAGCATTTT
TRBJ2-4 | - | TRBV4-3 | TRBD1 | CASSPRGLAKNIQYF | TGCGCCAGCAGCCCGAGGGGGCTAGCCAAAAACATTCAGTACTTC
TRBJ2-2 | - | TRBV7-2 | - | CATQEAATGELFF | TGTGCCACACAGGAGGCCGCGACCGGGGAGCTGTTTTTT
TRBJ1-4 | - | TRBV29-1 | - | CSAAGETNPNEKLFF | TGCAGCGCTGCCGGGGAAACAAACCCTAATGAAAAACTGTTTTTT
TRBJ1-5 | - | TRBV10-3 | - | CAISGKDSNQPQHF | TGTGCCATCAGTGGCAAGGATAGCAATCAGCCCCAGCATTTT
TRBJ1-1 | - | TRBV5-1 | - | CASSSRTENTEAFF | TGCGCCAGCAGCTCTAGGACAGAGAACACTGAAGCTTTCTTT
TRBJ2-3 | - | TRBV19 | - | CASSIEHTDTQYF | TGTGCCAGTAGTATTGAGCACACAGATACGCAGTATTTT
TRBJ1-5 | few | TRBV19 | - | CASSIGPSNQPQHF | TGTGCCAGTAGTATTGGACCTAGCAATCAGCCCCAGCATTTT
TRBJ2-3 | - | TRBV7-3 | - | CASSPLPGRTDTQYF | TGTGCCAGCAGCCCCCTCCCGGGGCGCACAGATACGCAGTATTTT
TRBJ2-7 | - | TRBV30 | - | CAWTRAMGEQYF | TGTGCCTGGACTAGGGCTATGGGGGAGCAGTACTTC
TRBJ2-7 | - | TRBV13 | - | CASSPRELSYEQYF | TGTGCCAGCAGCCCCCGGGAGCTGTCCTACGAGCAGTACTTC
TRBJ2-7 | - | TRBV7-8 | - | CASSLSGRVVYEQYF | TGTGCCAGCAGCTTATCCGGCCGAGTTGTCTACGAGCAGTACTTC
TRBJ2-7 | - | TRBV10-3 | TRBD2 | CAISKAGTNYEQYF | TGTGCCATCAGTAAAGCGGGAACAAACTACGAGCAGTACTTC
TRBJ1-4 | - | TRBV6-5 | - | CASGPIATNEKLFF | TGTGCCAGCGGCCCCATTGCAACTAATGAAAAACTGTTTTTT
TRBJ2-7 | - | TRBV21-1 | - | CASSKETGGYSSYEQYF | TGTGCCAGCAGCAAGGAGACAGGGGGATATTCTTCCTACGAGCAGTACTTC
TRBJ1-1 | once | TRBV11-3 | - | CASSAAWGTEAFF | TGTGCCAGCAGCGCGGCCTGGGGCACTGAAGCTTTCTTT
TRBJ2-5 | - | TRBV30 | TRBD2 | CAWSSSLAGVRETQYF | TGTGCCTGGAGTTCCTCTTTAGCGGGAGTGCGGGAGACCCAGTACTTC
TRBJ2-2 | - | TRBV27 | TRBD1 | CASSQGARNSGELFF | TGTGCCAGCAGCCAGGGGGCGCGTAACTCCGGGGAGCTGTTTTTT
TRBJ2-5 | - | TRBV7-3 | - | CASSQGRQGWGETQYF | TGTGCCAGCAGCCAGGGACGTCAGGGATGGGGGGAGACCCAGTACTTC
TRBJ1-1 | - | TRBV30 | - | CAWSVGRQANTEAFF | TGTGCCTGGAGTGTAGGAAGACAGGCGAACACTGAAGCTTTCTTT
TRBJ1-1 | - | TRBV10-3 | - | CAISESTGVNTEAFF | TGTGCCATCAGTGAGTCGACAGGCGTGAACACTGAAGCTTTCTTT
TRBJ1-1 | - | TRBV19 | - | CASSIDPKTARREAFF | TGTGCCAGTAGTATAGATCCCAAGACAGCTCGACGAGAAGCTTTCTTT
TRBJ2-1 | - | TRBV9 | TRBD2 | CASSVARRGVREGGGYNEQFF | TGTGCCAGCAGCGTAGCCCGCAGGGGAGTGCGGGAGGGAGGGGGCTACAATGAGCAGTTCTTC
TRBJ1-1 | - | TRBV29-1 | - | CSVLTGMNTEAFF | TGCAGCGTCTTGACAGGAATGAACACTGAAGCTTTCTTT
TRBJ1-5 | - | TRBV30 | TRBD1 | CAWTGGDQPQHF | TGTGCCTGGACAGGGGGTGATCAGCCCCAGCATTTT
TRBJ2-5 | - | TRBV29-1 | - | CSVAKGGEETQYF | TGCAGCGTTGCCAAGGGTGGAGAGGAGACCCAGTACTTC
TRBJ2-2 | - | TRBV29-1 | TRBD1 | CSVEDWGTANTGELFF | TGCAGCGTTGAAGATTGGGGGACAGCAAACACCGGGGAGCTGTTTTTT
TRBJ2-1 | - | TRBV5-1 | TRBD2 | CASSLRASGSGGKQFF | TGCGCCAGCAGCCTCCGGGCGAGCGGGAGTGGAGGGAAGCAGTTCTTC
TRBJ2-1 | once | TRBV18 | - | CASSGNNPSSYNEQFF | TGTGCCAGCTCAGGGAATAATCCGAGCTCCTACAATGAGCAGTTCTTC
TRBJ1-5 | - | TRBV27 | - | CASSLQGYQPQHF | TGTGCCAGCAGTTTGCAAGGGTATCAGCCCCAGCATTTT
TRBJ2-7 | - | TRBV7-8 | TRBD2 | CASSLGGGAGTYEQYF | TGTGCCAGCAGCTTAGGGGGGGGAGCAGGAACCTACGAGCAGTACTTC
TRBJ2-7 | - | TRBV7-9 | - | CASSLGSGYSYEQYF | TGTGCCAGCAGCTTAGGTTCAGGCTACTCCTACGAGCAGTACTTC
TRBJ2-3 | - | TRBV7-9 | - | CASSPSASTDTQYF | TGTGCCAGCAGCCCCTCAGCCAGCACAGATACGCAGTATTTT
TRBJ2-7 | medium-sized | TRBV30 | - | CAWTAGSYEQYF | TGTGCCTGGACGGCAGGGAGCTACGAGCAGTACTTC
TRBJ2-1 | - | TRBV11-3 | - | CASSRLPDNEQFF | TGTGCCAGCAGCCGGCTACCCGACAATGAGCAGTTCTTC
TRBJ1-1 | - | TRBV7-8 | - | CASSPDSKAEAFF | TGTGCCAGCAGCCCCGACAGTAAGGCTGAAGCTTTCTTT
TRBJ2-7 | - | TRBV7-2 | TRBD2 | CASSLVASGSYEQYF | TGTGCCAGCAGCTTAGTGGCTAGCGGTTCCTACGAGCAGTACTTC
TRBJ2-3 | - | TRBV4-2 | TRBD2 | CASSQKNTGGIDTQYF | TGTGCCAGCAGCCAAAAAAACACGGGAGGGATAGATACGCAGTATTTT
TRBJ2-7 | few | TRBV30 | - | CAWSVKGGWGEQYF | TGTGCCTGGAGTGTAAAAGGGGGGTGGGGCGAGCAGTACTTC
TRBJ2-2 | once | TRBV5-1 | - | CASSFAGSAPTGELFF | TGCGCCAGCAGCTTTGCCGGGTCAGCCCCCACCGGGGAGCTGTTTTTT
TRBJ2-6 | - | TRBV11-2 | TRBD1 | CASSGQAASGANVLTF | TGTGCCAGCTCGGGACAGGCGGCCTCTGGGGCCAACGTCCTGACTTTC
TRBJ2-3 | - | TRBV5-4 | - | CASSLAGNTDTQYF | TGTGCCAGCAGCTTGGCCGGAAACACAGATACGCAGTATTTT
TRBJ2-1 | once | TRBV7-8 | - | CASSLSRGGRNEQFF | TGTGCCAGCAGCTTAAGTAGGGGAGGAAGAAATGAGCAGTTCTTC
TRBJ1-1 | - | TRBV30 | - | CAWSRAGAESGGFF | TGTGCCTGGAGTCGTGCAGGAGCCGAAAGCGGGGGTTTCTTT
TRBJ2-7 | once | TRBV7-2 | - | CASSFRDEQYF | TGTGCCAGCAGCTTTAGGGATGAGCAGTACTTC
TRBJ1-1 | - | TRBV19 | TRBD1 | CASSIGGQYEAFF | TGTGCCAGTAGTATAGGGGGACAGTATGAAGCTTTCTTT